The 19 T cell receptor beta chains in this list originate from one sample, sequenced in a study of blood T cell repertoires in COVID-19. TCRdb's copy holds only in-frame clones and misses some; the assay was immunoSEQ multiplex PCR. The sample carries some 97,000 clones, about 90% recorded once. The source material was peripheral blood. Receptors were obtained from a human donor in a cohort sampled during active COVID-19.

The sample holds a few counts of this clone. The V call is TRBV7-9, the J call TRBJ2-5, with D unclear. Trimming pared 10 bases from V and 5 bases from J, leaving 11 bases between. Germline CDR1 is SEHNR and CDR2 is FQNEAQ (reference sequence). The CDR3 contains 11 residues. The CDR3 DNA reads TGTGCCACCCGGTCGCGGGAGACCCAGTACTTC. It yields the protein CATRSRETQYF.

The chain joins TRBV11-3 to TRBJ1-3, with TRBD1 matching 7 bases. The germline gives CDR1 SGHNT, CDR2 YENEEA. The ends lost 1 base at V and 4 bases at J; junction bases unmatched: 10. The CDR3 consists of 17 residues. CDR3 sequence reads: CASSLGRGQSAGNTIYF. The CDR3 DNA is TGTGCCAGCAGCTTAGGTCGGGGACAGTCAGCCGGAAACACCATATATTTT.

J is TRBJ1-2 and V is TRBV28, with 7 bases fitting TRBD1. This CDR3 is 13 amino acids long. Germline CDR1 and CDR2: MDHEN and SYDVKM. After removal of 8 bases from V and 8 bases from J, the junction contained 11 bases not matched to a gene. CDR3 residues: CASGTQGDGGYTF. In nucleotides, the CDR3 is TGTGCCAGCGGAACCCAGGGGGATGGCGGCTACACCTTC.

This chain joins TRBV3-1 (or the pseudogene TRBV3-2) and TRBJ1-2; 9 positions agree with TRBD1. Germline V lookup: CDR1 LGHDT, CDR2 YNNKEL (reference sequence). After removal of 4 bases from V and 2 bases from J, the junction contained 8 bases not matched to a gene. This CDR3 is built from 16 residues. The CDR3 here is CASSPHRGLPNYGYTF. CDR3 nucleotides: TGTGCCAGCAGCCCTCACAGGGGGCTACCAAACTATGGCTACACCTTC.

This clone was seen a single time. The chain couples TRBV23-1 to TRBJ2-7; perhaps TRBD2 as D (6 bases). TRBV23-1 counts as an open reading frame of uncertain function. Deletions cut 9 bases from V and 4 bases from J, with 16 bases between. The CDR3 consists of 13 residues. CDR3 residues: CARGRRVSYEQYF. CDR3 DNA: TGCGCCAGAGGGAGGAGGGTTTCGTACGAGCAGTACTTC.

A single count supports this clone. This sequence joins TRBV6-5 and TRBJ1-5; unclear D gene. Trimming removed 4 bases at V and 0 bases at J, with 4 bases between. From germline, CDR1 is MNHEY and CDR2 SVGAGI. The CDR3 has 13 residues. The CDR3 spells CASSSVSNQPQHF. The CDR3 bases are TGTGCCAGCAGTTCAGTTAGCAATCAGCCCCAGCATTTT.

The gene calls are TRBV5-1 and TRBJ2-3; maybe TRBD2 (6 bases). Trimming cost V 3 bases and J 6 bases, with 14 bases left between them. CDR3 size: 14 residues. Germline CDR1 reads SGHRS; CDR2 reads YFSETQ. The CDR3 DNA reads as TGCGCCAGCAGCTCGGGGGACGGTGGGGATACGCAGTATTTT. Protein sequence: CASSSGDGGDTQYF.

This clone appeared once. The chain employs TRBV24-1 and TRBJ2-1; TRBD2 aligns across 10 bases. From germline, CDR1 is KGHDR and CDR2 SFDVKD. Germline trimming cut 5 bases from V and 3 bases from J; bases unmatched to any gene: 9. This CDR3 region has 17 residues. CDR3 amino acids: CATSGSPSGGLYNEQFF. CDR3 bases: TGTGCCACCAGTGGCTCCCCTAGCGGGGGACTCTACAATGAGCAGTTCTTC.

This clone was recorded only once. This chain connects TRBV5-4 to TRBJ2-7; a possible D gene is TRBD1 (5 bases). CDR1 and CDR2 from the germline V gene are SGHNT and YYREEE (reference sequence). V was clipped by 4 bases and J by 5 bases, with 19 bases between them. The CDR3 contains 15 residues. The CDR3 protein is CASSRVGQGFNEQYF. The CDR3 DNA follows: TGTGCCAGCAGCCGGGTAGGGCAGGGATTTAACGAGCAGTACTTC.

This clone is medium-sized in the sample. The chain employs TRBV3-1 (or the pseudogene TRBV3-2) and TRBJ2-2; tentative D call: TRBD2 (6 bases). The CDR3 length is 13 residues. V was clipped by 4 bases and J by 8 bases, with 11 bases between them. Germline V lookup: CDR1 LGHDT, CDR2 YNNKEL (reference sequence). Here the CDR3 DNA reads TGTGCCAGCAGCCGGAGGGAAGGAGGGGAGCTGTTTTTT. This translates into CASSRREGGELFF.

CDR3 sequence (DNA): TGTGCCAGCGGAACGGGAGGGTCCTACAATGAGCAGTTCTTC. This gives the protein CASGTGGSYNEQFF. The chain couples TRBV7-2 to TRBJ2-1; 8 positions agree with TRBD2. Unmatched junction bases numbered 4, after V lost 8 bases and J lost 1 base. CDR3 length: 14 residues. Per the germline V gene, CDR1 is SGHTA and CDR2 is FQGNSA.

This chain connects TRBV2 to TRBJ2-5; no clear D. V was cut by 3 bases and J by 5 bases, with 4 bases left in between. From germline, CDR1 is SNHLY and CDR2 FYNNEI. The CDR3 has 11 residues. CDR3 nucleotides: TGTGCCAGCAGTGATTCGGAGACCCAGTACTTC. Amino acid sequence: CASSDSETQYF.

J is TRBJ2-1 and V is TRBV15; 14 nucleotides agree with TRBD2. This CDR3 is 15 amino acids long. The germline V gene encodes CDR1 LNHNV and CDR2 YYDKDF (reference sequence). J lost 8 bases, V lost 5 bases, and 5 bases had no gene match. CDR3 DNA sequence: TGTGCCACCAGCGGGACTAGCGGGAGTTTAGATGAGCAGTTCTTC. This gives the protein CATSGTSGSLDEQFF.

The chain employs TRBV30 and TRBJ2-4, with 11 nucleotides matching TRBD2. Trimming cost V 0 bases and J 9 bases; bases outside gene matches: 10. The CDR3 extends over 16 amino acids. The germline V gene encodes CDR1 GTSNPN and CDR2 SVGIG (reference sequence). Written as DNA, the CDR3 is TGTGCCTGGAGTGTAGGAACTAGCGGGAGTTTAGGCATTCAGTACTTC. Encoded protein: CAWSVGTSGSLGIQYF.

CDR3 region: CASSTSASSYEQYF. CDR3 nucleotides: TGTGCCAGCAGCACTAGCGCGAGCTCCTACGAGCAGTACTTC. The chain carries TRBV6-5 and TRBJ2-7; 7 bases agree with TRBD2. V lost 6 bases and J lost 0; bases outside the gene matches: 5. CDR1 and CDR2 (germline): MNHEY, SVGAGI. This CDR3 contains 14 residues.

The CDR3 here is CASSQEGQNNSPFSGNTIYF. The DNA of the CDR3 is TGCGCCAGCAGCCAAGAAGGACAGAATAATTCCCCTTTCTCTGGAAACACCATATATTTT. J is TRBJ1-3 and V is TRBV4-1, with a weak D call TRBD1 (6 bases). Germline V CDR1 and CDR2: MGHRA, YSYEKL. This CDR3 region has 20 residues. Trimming cost V 0 bases and J 0 bases, with 21 bases left between them.

This chain connects TRBV2 to TRBJ2-3; D perhaps matches TRBD2 (5 bases). The ends were cut back, 7 bases at V and 0 bases at J, with 11 bases in the middle. The V gene's germline CDR1 is SNHLY and CDR2 FYNNEI. CDR3 length: 14 amino acids. The CDR3 coding sequence is TGTGCCAGCAAGTTGAGCGGAAGCACAGATACGCAGTATTTT. Translation gives CASKLSGSTDTQYF.

The CDR3 sequence: CASSQILARYEQYF. In DNA, the CDR3 is TGTGCCAGCAGCCAGATACTAGCGCGGTACGAGCAGTACTTC. The chain links TRBV7-2 to TRBJ2-7; 7 bases agree with TRBD2. The CDR3 sequence is 14 residues long. The V gene end was trimmed by 5 bases and the J gene end by 4 bases; junction bases not matched to a gene: 8. From germline, CDR1 is SGHTA and CDR2 FQGNSA.

This chain connects TRBV2 to TRBJ1-2; D is ambiguous. Germline CDR1 and CDR2: SNHLY and FYNNEI. CDR3 length: 14 residues. V lost 5 bases and J 6 bases, leaving 16 bases between the germline ends. In nucleotides, the CDR3 is TGTGCCAGCAGTCCCAAAAGGGAGGGAAATGGCTACACCTTC. Translated: CASSPKREGNGYTF.